The text below deals with one T cell receptor beta chain. The sample comes from a study of blood T cell repertoires in COVID-19. Across the whole study: Acute and convalescent COVID-19 samples came from the United States, Italy and Spain. Sample material is recorded as cDNA or gDNA derived from T cells, B-cell-depleted T cells, or PBMCs.

Original processing notes: Reference gene primer amplification gave estimated nucleated cell counts. Profiled with immunoSEQ multiplex PCR; TCRdb holds only in-frame clones, not every one. That table furnishes V, J and clone size, whereas the DNA furnished D and trimming. Here the sample spans roughly 88,000 clones, 75% to 90% being singletons. The CDR3 has 13 residues. Trimming cost V 3 bases and J 3 bases, with 12 bases left between them. Germline lookup yields CDR1 DFQATT and CDR2 SNEGSKA (reference sequence). The sequenced sample consisted of peripheral blood. This sequence was found in a woman of 80 years or more with active or convalescent COVID-19. This chain joins TRBV20-1 and TRBJ2-7; a possible D gene is TRBD2 (5 bases). CDR3 coding DNA: TGCAGTGCTAGTGCGACTACTCGCTACGAGCAGTACTTC. Its protein is CSASATTRYEQYF.